Presented here are 16 T cell receptor beta chains from one specimen sequenced in a study of cytomegalovirus exposure and HLA in healthy donors (dated by TCRdb to the late 2010s). Libraries were made using the immunoSEQ multiplex PCR assay. For the multiplex PCR, a mixture combining 60 forward primers for TCR Vbeta segments and 13 reverse primers for TCR Jbeta segments was used. In TCRdb, the immuneACCESS table is reduced to in-frame sequences with V and J assigned. These tables do not hold every clone; where another copy was compared, an unresolved V gene accounts for under half, and the others remain unexplained. In this sample the table shows some 120,000 clones, around 73% of which occur a single time. Together, the top ten hold about 4.3% of the sample. The sample taken for sequencing was PBMCs. These receptors all stem from a man between 60 and 70 years old in good health and CMV-seropositive.

A note on this clone: One end of the junction does not line up with germline, which may come from a read error. The chain recombines TRBV7-7 with TRBJ1-1; D is perhaps TRBD1 (6 bases). This CDR3 region has 17 residues. Germline CDR1 SSHAT, CDR2 FNYEAQ (reference sequence). Written as DNA, the CDR3 is TGTGCTAGCAGCCCAGGACCATCGAGGGGGATGAACACTGAAGCTTTCTTT. Translated: CASSPGPSRGMNTEAFF.

This clone was observed many times. V usage is TRBV28 and J usage is TRBJ1-1; a weak D match, TRBD1 (5 bases). Trimming removed 3 bases from V and 8 bases from J, with 16 bases in between. The germline V gene has CDR1 MDHEN and CDR2 SYDVKM. This CDR3 has 14 amino acids. Here the CDR3 reads CASSLVRVNVEAFF. CDR3 in DNA: TGTGCCAGCAGTTTGGTCAGGGTGAATGTGGAAGCTTTCTTT.

The genes are TRBV11-2 and TRBJ1-6; unclear D gene. Trimming shortened V by 0 bases and J by 8 bases, and 5 bases separated the two germline ends. Germline CDR1 SGHAT, CDR2 FQNNGV. The CDR3 covers 13 residues. CDR3 nucleotide sequence: TGTGCCAGCAGCTTAGAGCAGTATTCACCCCTCCACTTT. It specifies CASSLEQYSPLHF.

The chain joins TRBV5-1 to TRBJ1-6, with D possibly being TRBD1 (6 bases). CDR1 and CDR2 (germline): SGHRS, YFSETQ. The CDR3 has 14 residues. The V gene lost 3 bases and the J gene lost 11 bases, with 15 bases spanning the gap. This CDR3 reads CASSSGETGAPLHF. The CDR3 nucleotides are TGCGCCAGCAGCTCAGGCGAGACAGGCGCACCCCTCCACTTT. The whole variable domain, filled in from reference TRBV5-1 and TRBJ1-6, reads KAGVTQTPRYLIKTRGQQVTLSCSPISGHRSVSWYQQTPGQGLQFLFEYFSETQRNKGNFPGRFSGRQFSNSRSEMNVSTLELGDSALYLCASSSGETGAPLHFGNGTRLTVT.

CDR3 region: CASSPAGQGAYEQYF. CDR3 DNA: TGTGCCAGCTCACCCGCGGGACAGGGGGCCTACGAGCAGTACTTC. The chain employs TRBV18 and TRBJ2-7; 11 nucleotides match TRBD1. The CDR3 covers 15 residues. J gave up 2 bases and V 3 bases, and 3 bases lay outside the gene matches. From germline, CDR1 is KGHSH and CDR2 LQKENI.

In this sample, this clone turned up a few times. CDR3 region: CSVSGTGGDQPQHF. The CDR3 coding sequence is TGCAGCGTTTCCGGGACAGGGGGGGATCAGCCCCAGCATTTT. The V gene is TRBV29-1, the J gene TRBJ1-5, with 11 positions matching TRBD1. The J segment lost 5 bases and the V segment lost 5 bases, leaving 5 bases of the junction unmatched. This CDR3 has 14 amino acids. The germline V gene encodes CDR1 SQVTM and CDR2 ANQGSEA.

The chain carries TRBV7-2 and TRBJ2-7; TRBD2 aligns across 9 bases. Germline trimming cut 2 bases from V and 0 bases from J; bases unmatched to any gene: 5. CDR1 and CDR2 (germline): SGHTA, FQGNSA. CDR3 length: 16 amino acids. The CDR3 is CASSLWGRGGSYEQYF. The CDR3 coding sequence is TGTGCCAGCAGCTTATGGGGGCGGGGGGGCTCCTACGAGCAGTACTTC.

The CDR3: CASSPNRDGNSPLHF. CDR3 DNA: TGTGCCAGCTCACCGAACAGGGACGGGAATTCACCCCTCCACTTT. The V call is TRBV18, the J call TRBJ1-6, with D possibly being TRBD1 (6 bases). From germline, CDR1 is KGHSH and CDR2 LQKENI. V lost 3 bases and J 7 bases, leaving 13 bases between the germline ends. There are 15 residues in the CDR3.

The rearrangement joins TRBV7-8 to TRBJ1-3; D is perhaps TRBD1 (5 bases). With 1 base removed from V and 5 bases from J, the gap between germline ends came to 12 bases. This CDR3 has 15 amino acids. Germline V gene data show CDR1 as SGHVS and CDR2 as FQNEAQ. The CDR3: CASSLEGVSRNTIYF. The CDR3 bases are TGTGCCAGCAGCTTAGAAGGGGTTTCGAGAAACACCATATATTTT.

The chain employs TRBV18 and TRBJ1-1; 8 bases align to TRBD1. The J segment lost 5 bases and the V segment lost 3 bases, leaving 11 bases of the junction unmatched. CDR1 and CDR2 from the germline V gene are KGHSH and LQKENI. This CDR3 is 16 amino acids long. The CDR3 is CASSPDWGRGRTEAFF. In nucleotides, the CDR3 is TGTGCCAGCTCACCGGATTGGGGCAGGGGGCGGACTGAAGCTTTCTTT.

The CDR3 loop reads CASSYQGRETQYF. The CDR3 nucleotides are TGTGCCAGCAGTTATCAGGGTCGGGAGACCCAGTACTTC. V and J are TRBV28 and TRBJ2-5; a weak D match, TRBD1 (5 bases). The ends were cut back, 4 bases at V and 5 bases at J, with 11 bases in the middle. The CDR3 length is 13 residues. CDR1 is MDHEN, CDR2 SYDVKM, per germline.

This clone was detected only a few times. The chain joins TRBV9 to TRBJ2-1, with no clear D. Trimming cost V 6 bases and J 10 bases, with 11 bases left between them. The CDR3 has 11 amino acids. Germline CDR1 is SGDLS and CDR2 is YYNGEE. CDR3 amino acids: CASTRDGEQFF. The CDR3 DNA reads TGTGCCAGCACTAGAGATGGCGAGCAGTTCTTC.

For the CDR3, the DNA is TGTGCCAGCAGCTCGTCGAGAACAGGGGCCTACGAGCAGTACTTC. The encoded protein is CASSSSRTGAYEQYF. The chain employs TRBV13 and TRBJ2-7; 7 positions agree with TRBD1. Germline V gives CDR1 PRHDT, CDR2 FYEKMQ (reference sequence). This CDR3 is built from 15 residues. With 4 bases clipped from V and 2 bases from J, the junction kept 8 bases outside the gene matches.

The chain's CDR3 is CASDEGAQYF. The CDR3 DNA reads TGTGCCAGCGATGAGGGGGCCCAGTACTTC. V is TRBV5-8 and J is TRBJ2-5; TRBD1 might be the D (6 bases). The CDR3 is 10 residues long. Germline V gives CDR1 SGHTS, CDR2 YDEGEE. V lost 7 bases and J lost 9, with 10 bases in between.

J is TRBJ2-7 and V is TRBV6-5; D is uncertain. The CDR3 totals 11 residues. V was shortened by 5 bases and J by 3 bases, with 5 bases between the two germline ends. Germline CDR1 and CDR2: MNHEY and SVGAGI. CDR3 amino acids: CASSRHYEQYF. CDR3 in DNA: TGTGCCAGCAGTAGACACTACGAGCAGTACTTC.

V is TRBV7-9 and J is TRBJ2-7, with 7 bases matching TRBD2. Germline loops: CDR1 SEHNR, CDR2 FQNEAQ (reference sequence). The CDR3 runs 13 residues. J lost 5 bases, V lost 1 base, and 2 bases had no gene match. The CDR3 region has the DNA TGTGCCAGCAGCTTAGTGGGAGGGGACGAGCAGTACTTC. As protein: CASSLVGGDEQYF.